This TCR beta chain was captured in a study of persistence of HIV-infected CD4 T cells. Nonspecific anti-CD3/anti-CD28 bead stimulation represents the broad CD4+ T cell repertoire. Sorting of responding CD4+ T cells relied on upregulated CD40 ligand together with CD69. Donors had CD4+ T cell counts above 400 cells/uL and were CMV-seropositive. CDR1 SEHNR and CDR2 FQNEAQ come from the germline V gene (reference sequence). The V gene lost 11 bases and the J gene lost 5 bases, with 7 bases spanning the gap. CDR3 length equals 10 residues. The libraries were made with immunoSEQ version 4 in survey mode. Genomic DNA was diluted to around 10 ng/uL, up to roughly 1 ug per sample. Repertoires were generated with immunoSEQ multiplex PCR, while TCRdb's copy carries only in-frame clones and drops some. The table records 40,000 or so clones, roughly nine tenths of them present only once. For this clone: What it recognizes is unknown.

Findings and limits, study-wide: Compared with CD3/CD28-stimulated cells, CMV- and Gag-responding cells showed lower TCRbeta richness.

The rearrangement joins TRBV7-9 to TRBJ2-4, with D perhaps TRBD1 (6 bases). The sequences come from CD4+ T cells sorted from PBMCs after roughly 20-hour stimulation, collected from a patient who received antiretroviral therapy. The receptor was isolated from an adult man with HIV who was CMV-seropositive. The CDR3 reads CASGENIQYF. The DNA of the CDR3 is TGTGCCTCAGGGGAAAACATTCAGTACTTC.